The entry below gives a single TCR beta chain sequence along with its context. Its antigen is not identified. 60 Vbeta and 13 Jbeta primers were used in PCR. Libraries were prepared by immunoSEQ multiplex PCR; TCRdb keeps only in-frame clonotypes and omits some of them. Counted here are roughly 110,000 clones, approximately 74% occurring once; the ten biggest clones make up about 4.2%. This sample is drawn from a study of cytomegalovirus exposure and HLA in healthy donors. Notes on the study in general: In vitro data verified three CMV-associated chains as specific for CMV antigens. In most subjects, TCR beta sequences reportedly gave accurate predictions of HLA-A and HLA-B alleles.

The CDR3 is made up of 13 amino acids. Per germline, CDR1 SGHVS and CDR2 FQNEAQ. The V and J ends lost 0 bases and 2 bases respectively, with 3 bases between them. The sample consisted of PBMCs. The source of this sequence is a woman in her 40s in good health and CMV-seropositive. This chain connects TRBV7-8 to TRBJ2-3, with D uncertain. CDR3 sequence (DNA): TGTGCCAGCAGCTTAGCCAACACAGATACGCAGTATTTT. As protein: CASSLANTDTQYF.